Shown below are 32 T cell receptor beta chains from a single sample sequenced in a study of T cell changes during pregnancy in multiple sclerosis. Generated by immunoSEQ multiplex PCR, the TCRdb table keeps only in-frame clones and is missing some. The table includes about 54,000 clones, over 80% detected once. The material sequenced was CD4+ T cells from peripheral blood mononuclear cells, taken in the first trimester of pregnancy. These receptors all come from a female donor with multiple sclerosis, enrolled in a pregnancy study.

This chain connects TRBV7-3 to TRBJ2-1, with D perhaps TRBD1 (6 bases). Germline V CDR1 and CDR2: SGHTA, FQGTGA. Trimming pared 5 bases from V and 2 bases from J, leaving 16 bases between. This CDR3 spans 16 amino acids. CDR3 in DNA: TGTGCCAGCAGCCCGATCCGGGACACCCCCTACAATGAGCAGTTCTTC. Residues: CASSPIRDTPYNEQFF.

The chain employs TRBV4-3 and TRBJ2-7; 8 nucleotides line up with TRBD1. CDR1 and CDR2 from the germline V gene are LGHNA and YSLEER. Trimming removed 0 bases from V and 3 bases from J; junction bases left unmatched: 7. This CDR3 is built from 16 residues. CDR3 sequence reads: CASSQDNRQGIYEQYF. The CDR3 coding sequence is TGCGCCAGCAGCCAAGATAACCGACAGGGGATCTACGAGCAGTACTTC.

A single count supports this clone. The rearrangement joins TRBV7-9 to TRBJ2-5; D perhaps matches TRBD2 (6 bases). The CDR3 covers 16 residues. V gave up 4 bases and J gave up 4 bases, with 19 bases separating them. The germline gives CDR1 SEHNR, CDR2 FQNEAQ (reference sequence). CDR3 nucleotide sequence: TGTGCCAGCAGCTACCCTTTAGTGGGAGGAGTAGAGACCCAGTACTTC. Amino acid sequence: CASSYPLVGGVETQYF.

This chain uses TRBV29-1 with TRBJ1-1, with a tentative D call TRBD1 (6 bases). Trimming took off 7 bases at V and 3 bases at J, with 15 bases between the two ends. CDR1 and CDR2 from the germline V gene are SQVTM and ANQGSEA. CDR3 length: 13 residues. The CDR3 DNA sequence: TGCAGCGCAAACAGGGATTGGGACACTGAAGCTTTCTTT. Translated, it gives CSANRDWDTEAFF. Full variable domain (outside the CDR3, taken from reference TRBV29-1 and TRBJ1-1): SAVISQKPSRDICQRGTSLTIQCQVDSQVTMMFWYRQQPGQSLTLIATANQGSEATYESGFVIDKFPISRPNLTFSTLTVSNMSPEDSSIYLCSANRDWDTEAFFGQGTRLTVV.

V is TRBV15 and J is TRBJ1-2; the D gene is possibly TRBD1 (5 bases). V gave up 1 base and J gave up 8 bases, with 11 bases separating them. CDR1 and CDR2 (germline): LNHNV, YYDKDF (reference sequence). This CDR3 region has 13 residues. The CDR3 protein is CATSRGGVGGYTF. In DNA form, the CDR3 reads TGTGCCACCAGCAGAGGGGGGGTTGGAGGCTACACCTTC.

The chain combines TRBV5-5 with TRBJ1-2, with D maybe TRBD1 (5 bases). Germline V lookup: CDR1 SGHKS, CDR2 YYEKEE (reference sequence). The CDR3 extends over 15 amino acids. Trimming pared 5 bases from V and 0 bases from J, leaving 14 bases between. The CDR3 bases are TGTGCCAGCAGACTGACCAGGGCCCCTAACTATGGCTACACCTTC. Translated: CASRLTRAPNYGYTF.

CDR3 amino acids: CATRGLAGRETQYF. The CDR3 nucleotides read TGTGCCACCAGGGGACTAGCGGGAAGAGAGACCCAGTACTTC. J is TRBJ2-5 and V is TRBV6-5; 13 bases align to TRBD2. The V segment lost 10 bases and the J segment 4 bases; nucleotides outside the gene matches: 6. Germline lookup yields CDR1 MNHEY and CDR2 SVGAGI. This CDR3 is built from 14 residues.

As to this clone: Compared with germline, one end of the junction differs, possibly owing to a read error. This chain uses TRBV15 with TRBJ2-5, with 7 positions matching TRBD2. The germline V gene encodes CDR1 LNHNV and CDR2 YYDKDF (reference sequence). The CDR3 extends over 11 amino acids. CDR3 bases: TGTGCCACCAGCAGATTAGCGGGCGTGGACTTC. This gives the protein CATSRLAGVDF.

Here the CDR3 DNA reads TGCGCCAGCAGCTTGGGGGGACTACCGAAAACATACAATGAGCAGTTCTTC. Protein sequence: CASSLGGLPKTYNEQFF. The rearrangement joins TRBV5-1 to TRBJ2-1; 7 positions agree with TRBD2. This CDR3 comprises 17 residues. Germline trimming cut 0 bases from V and 4 bases from J; bases unmatched to any gene: 10. Germline CDR1 and CDR2: SGHRS and YFSETQ.

The chain couples TRBV5-1 to TRBJ2-2; D may be TRBD1 (6 bases). The CDR3 has 15 residues. V was clipped by 1 base and J by 1 base, with 8 bases between them. Germline V gene data show CDR1 as SGHRS and CDR2 as YFSETQ. CDR3 coding DNA: TGCGCCAGCAGCTTGACAGGGAAGAACACCGGGGAGCTGTTTTTT. This sequence encodes CASSLTGKNTGELFF.

This chain uses TRBV7-2 with TRBJ2-7; D is possibly TRBD1 (5 bases). V lost 5 bases and J lost 3, with 14 bases in between. Germline values: CDR1 SGHTA, CDR2 FQGNSA. The CDR3 has 14 residues. The CDR3 DNA follows: TGTGCCAGCAGCCCCCCCCCAGGGCGCTACGAGCAGTACTTC. It yields the protein CASSPPPGRYEQYF.

This chain joins TRBV9 and TRBJ2-7; 7 bases line up with TRBD2. Germline V gives CDR1 SGDLS, CDR2 YYNGEE. Losses at the gene ends were 0 bases for V and 4 bases for J; bases not matched to a gene: 7. The CDR3 spans 15 residues. Here the CDR3 DNA reads TGTGCCAGCAGCGTAGAGGAGGGCGGGAGATACGAGCAGTACTTC. This gives the protein CASSVEEGGRYEQYF.

This chain joins TRBV6-4 and TRBJ2-7, with 8 bases lining up with TRBD1. The CDR3 contains 16 residues. Trimming at V came to 6 bases and at J to 1 base, leaving 11 bases not matched to a gene. Germline CDR1 is MRHNA and CDR2 is SNTAGT. CDR3 nucleotides: TGTGCCAGCAGCTACAGAGGACAGGGTGTATCCTACGAGCAGTACTTC. Its protein product is CASSYRGQGVSYEQYF.

J is TRBJ2-6 and V is TRBV19; the match to TRBD1 covers 9 bases. Looked up from germline, CDR1 is LNHDA and CDR2 is SQIVND (reference sequence). J lost 0 bases, V lost 10 bases, and 10 bases had no gene match. CDR3 length: 17 residues. The CDR3, as DNA: TGTGCCACCTTCGGACAGGGGCAAGGCTCTGGGGCCAACGTCCTGACTTTC. It encodes CATFGQGQGSGANVLTF.

The chain links TRBV9 to TRBJ2-2; TRBD1 might be the D (5 bases). From germline, CDR1 is SGDLS and CDR2 YYNGEE. The ends were cut back, 4 bases at V and 4 bases at J, with 14 bases in the middle. The CDR3 runs 15 residues. CDR3 bases: TGTGCCAGCAGCCCCGCTAGGGGTCTCACCGGGGAGCTGTTTTTT. Translation: CASSPARGLTGELFF.

The chain couples TRBV7-3 to TRBJ2-7; tentatively, D is TRBD2 (5 bases). V was cut by 1 base and J by 3 bases, with 13 bases left in between. This CDR3 is 15 amino acids long. Germline assignment: CDR1 SGHTA and CDR2 FQGTGA. The CDR3, as DNA: TGTGCCAGCAGCTTAAATAGCGACACCCGCTACGAGCAGTACTTC. Residues: CASSLNSDTRYEQYF.

The chain recombines TRBV9 with TRBJ2-2, with TRBD2 matching 7 bases. The ends lost 4 bases at V and 5 bases at J; junction bases unmatched: 8. The germline V gene encodes CDR1 SGDLS and CDR2 YYNGEE. This CDR3 has 15 residues. The CDR3 nucleotides are TGTGCCAGCAGCCTGAAGCGGGACCCGACCGGGGAGCTGTTTTTT. Protein: CASSLKRDPTGELFF. Supplemented by reference TRBV9 and TRBJ2-2, the full variable domain reads DSGVTQTPKHLITATGQRVTLRCSPRSGDLSVYWYQQSLDQGLQFLIQYYNGEERAKGNILERFSAQQFPDLHSELNLSSLELGDSALYFCASSLKRDPTGELFFGEGSRLTVL.

CDR3 coding DNA: TGCGCCAGCAGCTTTACGAGCGGGGGTTTGCCAGATACGCAGTATTTT. It translates to CASSFTSGGLPDTQYF. This chain links TRBV5-1 with TRBJ2-3; 8 bases map to TRBD2. This CDR3 region has 16 residues. The germline V gene encodes CDR1 SGHRS and CDR2 YFSETQ. The ends lost 2 bases at V and 4 bases at J; junction bases unmatched: 9.

The chain has TRBV10-3 and TRBJ1-2; a weak D match, TRBD1 (5 bases). V lost 9 bases and J 8 bases, leaving 19 bases between the germline ends. Germline CDR1 reads ENHRY; CDR2 reads SYGVKD. The CDR3 runs to 13 residues. Here the CDR3 DNA reads TGTGCCATTGGGGAAGGCCAGGGCAAAGGCTACACCTTC. Translating it yields CAIGEGQGKGYTF.

The CDR3 nucleotides read TGTGCCAGCACTCTGGCGGGGAGCTCCTACAATGAGCAGTTCTTC. The encoded protein is CASTLAGSSYNEQFF. This chain links TRBV6-1 with TRBJ2-1, with D perhaps matching TRBD2 (6 bases). Germline V gene sequence: CDR1 MNHNS, CDR2 SASEGT. CDR3 length: 15 amino acids. V lost 7 bases, J lost 0 bases, and 13 bases lay in between.

J is TRBJ1-4 and V is TRBV11-2; 9 bases are shared with TRBD1. This CDR3 contains 17 residues. Trimming at V came to 5 bases and at J to 0 bases, leaving 7 bases not matched to a gene. In germline, CDR1 is SGHAT, CDR2 FQNNGV. CDR3 loop: CASSRGTGPTTNEKLFF. DNA for the CDR3: TGTGCCAGCAGCCGAGGGACAGGGCCTACAACTAATGAAAAACTGTTTTTT.

This chain uses TRBV2 with TRBJ2-1; D might be TRBD1 (5 bases). V shed 2 bases and J shed 6 bases, with 11 bases lying between them. Looked up from germline, CDR1 is SNHLY and CDR2 is FYNNEI. The CDR3 totals 14 residues. In DNA, the CDR3 is TGTGCCAGCAGTGAAAGGGGTTGGGGCAATGAGCAGTTCTTC. Its translation: CASSERGWGNEQFF.

The genes are TRBV2 and TRBJ2-1, with TRBD1 identical over 7 bases. V was pared by 5 bases and J by 6 bases, with 7 bases of the junction left unmatched. Germline CDR1 reads SNHLY; CDR2 reads FYNNEI. CDR3 size: 14 residues. CDR3 residues: CASSPGQPPNEQFF. As DNA, the CDR3 is TGTGCCAGCAGTCCGGGACAGCCTCCCAATGAGCAGTTCTTC.

CDR3 in amino acids: CASRSSGRAGYNEQFF. In nucleotides, the CDR3 is TGCGCCAGCAGATCCAGCGGGAGGGCCGGTTACAATGAGCAGTTCTTC. The chain carries TRBV5-1 and TRBJ2-1, with 10 bases lining up with TRBD2. Germline CDR1 is SGHRS and CDR2 is YFSETQ. Losses at the gene ends were 5 bases for V and 4 bases for J; bases not matched to a gene: 9. The CDR3 totals 16 residues.

The chain couples TRBV7-8 to TRBJ2-5; weak D call: TRBD2 (6 bases). CDR1 is SGHVS, CDR2 FQNEAQ, per germline. The CDR3 is 16 residues long. Deletions cut 5 bases from V and 4 bases from J, with 20 bases between. The CDR3 region has the DNA TGTGCCAGCAGCCCCACCTCCGGGGGTGGGATAGAGACCCAGTACTTC. It is translated as CASSPTSGGGIETQYF. Looking up the rest from reference TRBV7-8 and TRBJ2-5 gives the full variable domain: GAGVSQSPRYKVAKRGQDVALRCDPISGHVSLFWYQQALGQGPEFLTYFQNEAQLDKSGLPSDRFFAERPEGSVSTLKIQRTQQEDSAVYLCASSPTSGGGIETQYFGPGTRLLVL.

V and J are TRBV7-3 and TRBJ2-3, with a tentative D call TRBD2 (6 bases). Trimming pared 0 bases from V and 3 bases from J, leaving 13 bases between. Germline CDR1 is SGHTA and CDR2 is FQGTGA. The CDR3 totals 16 residues. CDR3 region: CASSLTGGGATDTQYF. CDR3 coding DNA: TGTGCCAGCAGCTTAACCGGTGGAGGGGCAACAGATACGCAGTATTTT.

V is TRBV5-4 and J is TRBJ2-1, with 14 bases aligning to TRBD2. Trimming cost V 4 bases and J 9 bases; bases outside gene matches: 3. Looked up from germline, CDR1 is SGHNT and CDR2 is YYREEE (reference sequence). This CDR3 comprises 14 residues. The CDR3 here is CASSAGLAGVEQFF. In DNA form, the CDR3 reads TGTGCCAGCAGCGCGGGACTAGCGGGAGTTGAGCAGTTCTTC.

The chain is built from TRBV7-2 and TRBJ1-4; a weak D match, TRBD1 (5 bases). Trimming removed 5 bases from V and 4 bases from J, with 14 bases in between. The germline V gene encodes CDR1 SGHTA and CDR2 FQGNSA. The CDR3 spans 15 residues. CDR3 in DNA: TGTGCCAGCAGCCCCGGGTCGACAGATAATGAAAAACTGTTTTTT. Translated: CASSPGSTDNEKLFF.

The V and J genes are TRBV27 and TRBJ1-6; D is possibly TRBD1 (5 bases). Looked up from germline, CDR1 is MNHEY and CDR2 is SMNVEV (reference sequence). V lost 5 bases and J lost 7, with 15 bases in between. The length of the CDR3 is 15 residues. The CDR3 loop reads CASSRKPDRNSPLHF. The CDR3 DNA is TGTGCCAGCAGTAGGAAGCCCGACAGAAATTCACCCCTCCACTTT.

This clone was recorded once. The chain has TRBV5-8 and TRBJ2-1; 9 bases are a match to TRBD1. The CDR3 extends over 13 amino acids. The junction had 5 bases not matched to a gene; V was cut back by 5 bases and J by 8 bases. Germline values: CDR1 SGHTS, CDR2 YDEGEE. The CDR3 DNA is TGTGCCAGCAGGCAAACAGGGGGCCATGAGCAGTTCTTC. It codes for CASRQTGGHEQFF. The full variable domain, in which reference TRBV5-8 and TRBJ2-1 provide the parts outside the CDR3, is EAGVTQSPTHLIKTRGQQATLRCSPISGHTSVYWYQQALGLGLQFLLWYDEGEERNRGNFPPRFSGRQFPNYSSELNVNALELEDSALYLCASRQTGGHEQFFGPGTRLTVL.

The chain carries TRBV30 and TRBJ2-5, with D hard to call. CDR3 length: 12 residues. V gave up 3 bases and J gave up 5 bases, with 10 bases separating them. From germline, CDR1 is GTSNPN and CDR2 SVGIG (reference sequence). The CDR3 region is CAWSNVRETQYF. In DNA form, the CDR3 reads TGTGCCTGGAGCAACGTCAGGGAGACCCAGTACTTC.

CDR3 DNA: TGTGCCAGCTCACCAAGAAGGGGGCAGGGGGCTTGGGGTGAGCAGTTCTTC. Amino acid sequence: CASSPRRGQGAWGEQFF. The V gene is TRBV18, the J gene TRBJ2-1, with 8 bases lining up with TRBD1. J gave up 9 bases and V 2 bases, and 15 bases lay outside the gene matches. Germline V gene data show CDR1 as KGHSH and CDR2 as LQKENI. The CDR3 runs 17 residues.